What follows are 12 T cell receptor beta chains derived from one specimen sequenced in a study of T cell responses to AZD1222 COVID-19 vaccine. The assay was immunoSEQ multiplex PCR, and TCRdb's table has in-frame clones only and misses some. The repertoire holds just under 90,000 clones, with roughly 86% as singletons. Specimen: peripheral blood, collected on day 0 of AZD1222 vaccination. The origin of the receptors is an adult in good health.

The chain has TRBV27 and TRBJ2-7; 7 nucleotides agree with TRBD2. Per the germline V gene, CDR1 is MNHEY and CDR2 is SMNVEV (reference sequence). V lost 8 bases, J lost 2 bases, and 9 bases stayed unmatched. The CDR3 is 14 amino acids. The CDR3 loop reads CASGLAGLTYEQYF. The CDR3 DNA reads TGTGCCAGCGGATTAGCGGGCCTTACCTACGAGCAGTACTTC.

CDR3 sequence (DNA): TGTGCCAGCAGCCAAGACGTCAGCGGGAGGTACTACGAGCAGTACTTC. It yields the protein CASSQDVSGRYYEQYF. The rearrangement links TRBV14 to TRBJ2-7; TRBD2 aligns across 9 bases. Germline V lookup: CDR1 SGHDN, CDR2 FVKESK. V was pared by 0 bases and J by 3 bases, with 6 bases of the junction left unmatched. The CDR3 loop spans 16 amino acids.

The genes are TRBV27 and TRBJ2-3; D might be TRBD2 (6 bases). CDR1 and CDR2 (germline): MNHEY, SMNVEV (reference sequence). The CDR3 covers 15 residues. V dropped 1 base and J dropped 3 bases, with 11 bases sitting between them. Here the CDR3 DNA reads TGTGCCAGCAGTTTATGGGGACTCGGTACAGATACGCAGTATTTT. This gives the protein CASSLWGLGTDTQYF.

CDR3 coding DNA: TGTGCCAGCCCTAAGAAGGCTGAAGCTTTCTTT. Translation gives CASPKKAEAFF. The gene calls are TRBV6-5 and TRBJ1-1, with D unresolved. V gave up 8 bases and J gave up 6 bases, with 10 bases separating them. CDR1 and CDR2 from the germline V gene are MNHEY and SVGAGI. The CDR3 length is 11 residues.

The chain has TRBV27 and TRBJ1-5; D is possibly TRBD1 (5 bases). CDR1 MNHEY and CDR2 SMNVEV come from the germline V gene (reference sequence). This CDR3 is built from 14 residues. The V and J ends lost 1 base and 6 bases respectively, with 10 bases between them. CDR3 nucleotides: TGTGCCAGCAGTTTATTAGGGGTAGGTCAGCCCCAGCATTTT. Translation: CASSLLGVGQPQHF.

V and J are TRBV4-1 and TRBJ2-7; the match to TRBD1 covers 7 bases. The trim removed 4 bases at V and 6 bases at J, leaving 12 bases unmatched. This CDR3 is built from 15 residues. Germline CDR1 MGHRA, CDR2 YSYEKL. CDR3 loop: CASSRPDREVVEQYF. The CDR3 region has the DNA TGCGCCAGCAGCCGCCCTGACAGGGAAGTTGTCGAGCAGTACTTC.

This clone came up once. The chain is built from TRBV9 and TRBJ1-1; D is possibly TRBD1 (6 bases). Germline V gives CDR1 SGDLS, CDR2 YYNGEE. Trimming left V 4 bases short and J 0 bases short, with 31 bases between. There are 21 residues in the CDR3. The CDR3: CASSSWGTGLGGRTLNTEAFF. As DNA, the CDR3 is TGTGCCAGCAGCTCTTGGGGCACGGGCCTCGGGGGCCGAACCCTGAACACTGAAGCTTTCTTT.

V gene TRBV5-1 combines with J gene TRBJ2-3; D uncertain. The V end was cut by 0 bases, the J end by 2 bases, with 13 bases between. The germline CDR1 and CDR2 sequences are SGHRS and YFSETQ. This CDR3 is 16 amino acids long. The CDR3 is CASSLGPGPVTDTQYF. CDR3 bases: TGCGCCAGCAGCTTGGGTCCAGGACCCGTCACAGATACGCAGTATTTT.

A word on this clone: Mismatch with germline at one junction end may stem from a read error. The V call is TRBV12-3 or TRBV12-4, the J call TRBJ1-5; 7 bases line up with TRBD1. CDR3 size: 13 residues. CDR3 nucleotides: TGTGCCAGCAGCTTAGACAGGGTTCAGCCCCAGCATTTT. Its translation: CASSLDRVQPQHF.

The chain couples TRBV11-2 to TRBJ1-1; D is uncertain. This CDR3 region has 14 residues. Trimming removed 5 bases from V and 1 base from J, with 11 bases in between. Germline CDR1 reads SGHAT; CDR2 reads FQNNGV. The CDR3: CASSPGVANTEAFF. The CDR3 DNA reads as TGTGCCAGCAGCCCCGGAGTGGCGAACACTGAAGCTTTCTTT.

This chain joins TRBV9 and TRBJ2-2, with 10 nucleotides matching TRBD1. This CDR3 region has 18 residues. Germline V gives CDR1 SGDLS, CDR2 YYNGEE. The trim removed 3 bases at V and 2 bases at J, leaving 10 bases unmatched. Written as DNA, the CDR3 is TGTGCCAGCAGCGCTCCACCACGGGACAGGGGCAACACCGGGGAGCTGTTTTTT. Its translation is CASSAPPRDRGNTGELFF.

CDR3 DNA: TGTGCCAGCAGCGAGGAGGGGAATTCACCCCTCCACTTT. It specifies CASSEEGNSPLHF. V and J are TRBV7-9 and TRBJ1-6, with D perhaps matching TRBD1 (5 bases). V lost 5 bases and J lost 7, with 9 bases in between. Germline CDR1 is SEHNR and CDR2 is FQNEAQ (reference sequence). The CDR3 has 13 residues.